Below, 2 T cell receptor beta chains from the same sample are listed, as sequenced in a study of shared clonotypes between healthy human individuals. CD45RO-negative, CCR7-positively selected cells formed the naive CD8 fraction, excluding terminally differentiated effector memory CD45RA+ cells. Generated by immunoSEQ multiplex PCR, the TCRdb table keeps only in-frame clones and is missing some. Of hundreds of thousands of clones in the sample, roughly 96% were seen once. The specimen sequenced was naive CD8+ T cells sorted from blood. The receptors come from a woman aged 25 to 39 in good health.

The chain has TRBV5-5 and TRBJ2-5; D not certain. From germline, CDR1 is SGHKS and CDR2 YYEKEE (reference sequence). The CDR3 loop spans 13 amino acids. Trimming took off 4 bases at V and 3 bases at J, with 10 bases between the two ends. This CDR3 is CASSPGQKETQYF. The CDR3 DNA follows: TGTGCCAGCAGCCCCGGTCAGAAAGAGACCCAGTACTTC. The variable domain in full, completed from reference TRBV5-5 and TRBJ2-5, reads DAGVTQSPTHLIKTRGQQVTLRCSPISGHKSVSWYQQVLGQGPQFIFQYYEKEERGRGNFPDRFSARQFPNYSSELNVNALLLGDSALYLCASSPGQKETQYFGPGTRLLVL.

The chain's CDR3 is CASSEVGTNNEQFF. The DNA of the CDR3 is TGTGCCAGCAGTGAAGTTGGGACTAACAATGAGCAGTTCTTC. The rearrangement links TRBV2 to TRBJ2-1, with 7 bases that match TRBD2. This CDR3 has 14 amino acids. Germline trimming cut 1 base from V and 5 bases from J; bases unmatched to any gene: 2. Germline V lookup: CDR1 SNHLY, CDR2 FYNNEI.